Listed here are 13 T cell receptor beta chains from one sample, sequenced in a study of spatial heterogeneity in lung cancer. Time point of the sample: sample taken at primary tumor resection. Unsorted tumor, nontumor lung tissue or cryopreserved PBMC supplied the whole RNA. TCRdb re-called the 5' RACE reads through MiXCR, storing one row per CDR3 protein. The sample shows 13,000 or so distinct CDR3 sequences, 3.9% of them seen only once. The source material was PBMCs, sampled at surgery. These receptors came from a male donor with early-stage non-small cell lung cancer.

Many counts were recorded for this clonotype. A library prepared for alpha chains yielded this beta chain as an off-target read; its size is of little meaning. The CDR3 loop is CAILSGRANNEQFF. The CDR3 region has the DNA TGTGCCATCCTTAGCGGGAGGGCCAACAATGAGCAGTTCTTC. The chain combines TRBV28 with TRBJ2-1; 11 bases are shared with TRBD2. The CDR3 covers 14 residues. Germline V gives CDR1 MDHEN, CDR2 SYDVKM. The junction had 7 bases not matched to a gene; V was cut back by 10 bases and J by 5 bases. Supplemented by reference TRBV28 and TRBJ2-1, the full variable domain reads DVKVTQSSRYLVKRTGEKVFLECVQDMDHENMFWYRQDPGLGLRLIYFSYDVKMKEKGDIPEGYSVSREKKERFSLILESASTNQTSMYLCAILSGRANNEQFFGPGTRLTVL.

On this clonotype: This beta chain was picked up by a library intended for alpha chains and is off target, so its count carries little meaning. The chain recombines TRBV6-5 with TRBJ2-2; 8 nucleotides match TRBD1. The germline gives CDR1 MNHEY, CDR2 SVGAGI. The CDR3 is made up of 14 amino acids. The trim removed 4 bases at V and 4 bases at J, leaving 2 bases unmatched. The CDR3 spells CASSFTGGTGELFF. The CDR3 region has the DNA TGTGCCAGCAGTTTTACAGGGGGCACCGGGGAGCTGTTTTTT.

This clonotype was recorded many times. This beta chain is an off-target read within a library intended for alpha chains, so its frequency means little. The chain joins TRBV6-2 or TRBV6-3 to TRBJ2-2; 9 bases map to TRBD2. This CDR3 comprises 18 residues. Germline-derived CDR1 and CDR2 are MNHEY and SVGEGT. V was clipped by 0 bases and J by 6 bases; unmatched bases: 11. The CDR3 loop is CASSYSSSGRRHAGELFF. In nucleotides, the CDR3 is TGTGCCAGCAGTTACTCGAGTAGCGGGAGACGACACGCCGGGGAGCTGTTTTTT.

This clonotype was seen repeatedly, ten times or more. A library made for alpha chains picked up this beta chain off target, so its size means little. V gene TRBV10-3 combines with J gene TRBJ1-4; 8 nucleotides line up with TRBD1. Germline CDR1 is ENHRY and CDR2 is SYGVKD. V shed 10 bases, J shed 1 base, and the junction held 5 bases outside the gene matches. The CDR3 length is 14 residues. CDR3 protein: CASSGGGTNEKLFF. The CDR3 DNA reads as TGTGCCAGCTCAGGGGGCGGAACTAATGAAAAACTGTTTTTT.

This clonotype showed up just a few times. As an off-target read in a library built for alpha chains, this beta chain has a frequency of little significance. The rearrangement joins TRBV20-1 to TRBJ2-3; D uncertain. The CDR3 contains 12 residues. V gave up 5 bases and J gave up 1 base, with 7 bases separating them. The germline V gene has CDR1 DFQATT and CDR2 SNEGSKA (reference sequence). CDR3 DNA: TGCAGTGCTTCTAAGGGCACAGATACGCAGTATTTT. Its translation is CSASKGTDTQYF.

Ten or more counts support this clonotype. Within a library made for alpha chains, this beta chain is off target, and its count is uninformative. CDR3 nucleotide sequence: TGTGCCAGCAGTCGGCCAGGGCCTTTGGGCACTGAAGCTTTCTTT. Protein sequence: CASSRPGPLGTEAFF. The rearrangement joins TRBV2 to TRBJ1-1; maybe TRBD1 (5 bases). Germline V gene sequence: CDR1 SNHLY, CDR2 FYNNEI. Trimming pared 5 bases from V and 4 bases from J, leaving 17 bases between. The CDR3 has 15 amino acids. Looking up the rest from reference TRBV2 and TRBJ1-1 gives the full variable domain: EPEVTQTPSHQVTQMGQEVILRCVPISNHLYFYWYRQILGQKVEFLVSFYNNEISEKSEIFDDQFSVERPDGSNFTLKIRSTKLEDSAMYFCASSRPGPLGTEAFFGQGTRLTVV.

This clonotype appeared many times. This beta chain was picked up by a library intended for alpha chains and is off target, so its count carries little meaning. The V call is TRBV20-1, the J call TRBJ2-3, with a possible D match to TRBD1 (5 bases). The CDR3 spans 14 residues. V gave up 0 bases and J gave up 9 bases, with 16 bases separating them. Per germline, CDR1 DFQATT and CDR2 SNEGSKA (reference sequence). The CDR3 reads CSARDVAQATTQYF. Here the CDR3 DNA reads TGCAGTGCTAGAGACGTAGCACAGGCCACGACGCAGTATTTT.

As to this clonotype: Since it is a stray read in a library aimed at alpha chains, this beta chain has a size that is not meaningful. The rearrangement uses TRBV28 and TRBJ1-5, with 11 bases lining up with TRBD1. The trim removed 6 bases at V and 6 bases at J, leaving 7 bases unmatched. The CDR3 totals 15 residues. Germline CDR1 and CDR2: MDHEN and SYDVKM. The DNA for the CDR3 is TGTGCCAGCAGCCCGAGGACAGGGGGCGGTCAGCCCCAGCATTTT. This codes for CASSPRTGGGQPQHF. Based on the CDR3 plus reference TRBV28 and TRBJ1-5, the full variable domain is DVKVTQSSRYLVKRTGEKVFLECVQDMDHENMFWYRQDPGLGLRLIYFSYDVKMKEKGDIPEGYSVSREKKERFSLILESASTNQTSMYLCASSPRTGGGQPQHFGDGTRLSIL.

This clonotype is medium-sized in the sample. This beta chain turned up in a library designed for alpha chains; as an off-target read, its abundance says little. The chain employs TRBV28 and TRBJ2-2; TRBD2 aligns across 8 bases. This CDR3 region has 15 residues. The V and J ends lost 5 bases and 1 base, in that order; junction bases with no gene match: 3. Germline V lookup: CDR1 MDHEN, CDR2 SYDVKM. This CDR3 is CASSPTSGNTGELFF. The CDR3 nucleotides are TGTGCCAGCAGTCCCACTAGCGGGAACACCGGGGAGCTGTTTTTT.

This clonotype was detected many times. With the library built for alpha chains, this beta chain is off target and its frequency is not meaningful. The V call is TRBV5-4, the J call TRBJ2-7, with 9 bases that match TRBD1. From germline, CDR1 is SGHNT and CDR2 YYREEE (reference sequence). The length of the CDR3 is 14 residues. Trimming removed 4 bases from V and 2 bases from J; junction bases left unmatched: 4. CDR3: CASSGGQGAYEQYF. The CDR3 coding sequence is TGTGCCAGCAGCGGGGGACAGGGCGCCTACGAGCAGTACTTC.

On this clonotype itself: A library prepared for alpha chains yielded this beta chain as an off-target read; its size is of little meaning. The CDR3 DNA sequence: TGTGCCAGCAGCGAAAGGGAGCCGGGACCAGGCTTGACCCAGTACTTC. Translating gives CASSEREPGPGLTQYF. V is TRBV21-1 and J is TRBJ2-5; no DNA check was done on the table's D call, TRBD1. TRBV21-1 represents a pseudogene. There are 16 residues in the CDR3.

Comment on this clonotype: Because this beta chain is a stray read in a library intended to capture alpha chains, its abundance should not be given much weight. The rearrangement joins TRBV7-9 to TRBJ2-7; D gene uncertain. The CDR3 loop spans 11 amino acids. Per germline, CDR1 SEHNR and CDR2 FQNEAQ (reference sequence). V shed 5 bases and J shed 4 bases, with 6 bases lying between them. Here the CDR3 DNA reads TGTGCCAGCAGCGCCTTTTACGAGCAGTACTTC. As protein: CASSAFYEQYF.

This clonotype was detected ten times or more. Since the library was made to target alpha chains, this beta chain is a stray read and its abundance is not meaningful. The chain carries TRBV10-3 and TRBJ2-3; D might be TRBD1 or TRBD2, each matching 6 bases. V lost 8 bases to trimming and J lost 0 bases, with 21 bases between them. CDR1 is ENHRY, CDR2 SYGVKD, per germline. The CDR3 extends over 17 amino acids. The chain's CDR3 is CAIGQGGISHSTDTQYF. In nucleotides, the CDR3 is TGTGCCATCGGCCAAGGGGGGATCTCCCATAGCACAGATACGCAGTATTTT.